This record concerns one T cell receptor beta chain sequence. The read halts 3 residues ahead of the CDR3 end, with the missing end drawn from the germline J gene. TCRdb's table, derived via immunoSEQ multiplex PCR, lists solely in-frame clones and lacks some. Its table records 25,000 to 35,000 clones. The sample comes from a study of T cells in women clearing cervical HPV infection. Study at large: Blood came at first lesion visit for cases, post-clearance for controls. With HLA typing for only a few women, HLA confounding remains possible.

Trimming removed 4 bases at V and 5 bases at J, with 15 bases between. The germline gives CDR1 SNHLY, CDR2 FYNNEI. The CDR3 length is 15 residues. The receptor was derived from a woman aged 18 to 75 with a cervical HPV16 infection that either progressed to CIN3+ or cleared (not recorded which). The source material was blood buffy coat. The chain uses TRBV2 and TRBJ1-3; a possible D gene is TRBD1 (5 bases). This CDR3 reads CASSGTPPPRNTIYF. The part of the CDR3 DNA that was read is TGTGCCAGCAGTGGGACACCTCCTCCGAGAAACACC.